The 25 T cell receptor beta chains below were found in one sample sequenced in a study of control samples from healthy donors and cancer patients (dated by TCRdb to 2020 to 2021). The protocol used for the library was the immunoSEQ multiplex PCR assay. Entries here come from immuneACCESS through TCRdb and include only in-frame sequences with V and J called. Some clones fail to appear in such tables; in the studies checked, an unresolved V gene covers under half of the shortfall, and the cause of the remainder is unknown. In this sample the table shows 63,000 or so clones, over 75% of which occur a single time. Approximately 30% of the sample is taken by the ten largest. The material sequenced was blood. The receptors derive from a man aged 45-65 years in good health.

The chain combines TRBV9 with TRBJ2-1, with 10 nucleotides matching TRBD1. This CDR3 is 15 amino acids long. V dropped 0 bases and J dropped 7; count of bases not matched to a gene: 4. Per germline, CDR1 SGDLS and CDR2 YYNGEE. The CDR3 nucleotides are TGTGCCAGCAGCGTAGGAGGGACAGGGGTGAATGAGCAGTTCTTC. It translates to CASSVGGTGVNEQFF.

The chain recombines TRBV12-3 or TRBV12-4 with TRBJ2-5; the D is unclear. V lost 2 bases to trimming and J lost 4 bases, with 8 bases between them. This CDR3 has 13 amino acids. The CDR3 DNA reads TGTGCCAGCAGTTTAAGGTGGGGAGAGACCCAGTACTTC. This translates into CASSLRWGETQYF.

The chain joins TRBV11-3 to TRBJ2-7; TRBD2 aligns across 13 bases. The CDR3 runs to 19 residues. V shed 0 bases, J shed 1 base, and the junction held 9 bases outside the gene matches. Looked up from germline, CDR1 is SGHNT and CDR2 is YENEEA. The CDR3 DNA follows: TGTGCCAGCAGCTTAGATTACGGGGAGACTAGCGGGAGGTCCTACGAGCAGTACTTC. Translating gives CASSLDYGETSGRSYEQYF.

The genes are TRBV9 and TRBJ2-1, with TRBD1 as a possible D gene (6 bases). Per germline, CDR1 SGDLS and CDR2 YYNGEE. This CDR3 contains 14 residues. Trimming removed 0 bases at V and 6 bases at J, with 10 bases between. The CDR3 loop reads CASSVDQGSNEQFF. CDR3 bases: TGTGCCAGCAGCGTAGACCAGGGGAGCAATGAGCAGTTCTTC. The full variable domain, in which reference TRBV9 and TRBJ2-1 provide the parts outside the CDR3, is DSGVTQTPKHLITATGQRVTLRCSPRSGDLSVYWYQQSLDQGLQFLIQYYNGEERAKGNILERFSAQQFPDLHSELNLSSLELGDSALYFCASSVDQGSNEQFFGPGTRLTVL.

The chain links TRBV5-4 to TRBJ1-3, with unresolved D. The V end lost 0 bases, the J end lost 4 bases, and 14 bases lay between the germline ends. The CDR3 spans 16 residues. Germline lookup yields CDR1 SGHNT and CDR2 YYREEE (reference sequence). CDR3 protein: CASSLERKLTGNTIYF. Written as DNA, the CDR3 is TGTGCCAGCAGCTTGGAACGGAAATTGACCGGAAACACCATATATTTT.

This clone appeared once. The chain links TRBV5-6 to TRBJ2-7, with TRBD1 as a possible D gene (5 bases). Germline-derived CDR1 and CDR2 are SGHDT and YYEEEE. V gave up 0 bases and J gave up 5 bases, with 6 bases separating them. The CDR3 is 12 residues long. The CDR3 DNA sequence: TGTGCCAGCAGCTTGGACAGGCACGAGCAGTACTTC. Its protein product is CASSLDRHEQYF.

This clone has only one observation. This sequence joins TRBV6-5 and TRBJ1-3, with D uncertain. Germline CDR1 MNHEY, CDR2 SVGAGI. V lost 7 bases to trimming and J lost 0 bases, with 10 bases between them. This CDR3 comprises 14 residues. The CDR3 loop reads CASMTSVSGNTIYF. CDR3 coding DNA: TGTGCCAGCATGACTTCCGTCTCTGGAAACACCATATATTTT.

V gene TRBV9 combines with J gene TRBJ2-7; D is perhaps TRBD2 (6 bases). Germline values: CDR1 SGDLS, CDR2 YYNGEE. V was cut by 4 bases and J by 7 bases, with 15 bases left in between. The CDR3 totals 13 residues. This chain's CDR3 is CASSSRPAGEQYF. CDR3 nucleotides: TGTGCCAGCAGCTCCAGGCCGGCGGGGGAGCAGTACTTC.

The V and J genes are TRBV3-1 (or the pseudogene TRBV3-2) and TRBJ2-7, with 13 nucleotides matching TRBD2. The CDR3 loop spans 21 amino acids. Germline values: CDR1 LGHDT, CDR2 YNNKEL (reference sequence). Trimming took 2 bases from V and 4 from J; bases not matched to a gene: 20. The CDR3 sequence: CASSQTLGDSTSGRAGYEQYF. The CDR3 region has the DNA TGTGCCAGCAGCCAAACCTTAGGGGACAGCACTAGCGGGAGGGCCGGGTACGAGCAGTACTTC.

The chain uses TRBV7-2 and TRBJ2-1, with a possible D match to TRBD2 (6 bases). The CDR3 covers 15 residues. V lost 4 bases and J lost 7, with 17 bases in between. Germline values: CDR1 SGHTA, CDR2 FQGNSA. CDR3 residues: CASSSRDWIMNEQFF. DNA for the CDR3: TGTGCCAGCAGCTCCCGGGACTGGATAATGAATGAGCAGTTCTTC.

V is TRBV5-1 and J is TRBJ1-4; no clear D. V lost 0 bases to trimming and J lost 4 bases, with 16 bases between them. CDR1 and CDR2 from the germline V gene are SGHRS and YFSETQ. The length of the CDR3 is 17 residues. CDR3 nucleotide sequence: TGCGCCAGCAGCTTGGCCGCAGTTGGGAACTTTAATGAAAAACTGTTTTTT. It specifies CASSLAAVGNFNEKLFF.

The chain uses TRBV18 and TRBJ2-7; D call uncertain. Germline V gives CDR1 KGHSH, CDR2 LQKENI. The V gene lost 2 bases and the J gene lost 2 bases, with 19 bases spanning the gap. This CDR3 contains 17 residues. In nucleotides, the CDR3 is TGTGCCAGCTCACCATTGCCGCCCGTGGGTGTTCCCTACGAGCAGTACTTC. This sequence encodes CASSPLPPVGVPYEQYF.

This rearrangement joins TRBV7-8 to TRBJ1-4; 9 bases are shared with TRBD1. CDR1 and CDR2 from the germline V gene are SGHVS and FQNEAQ. This CDR3 contains 19 residues. V lost 5 bases and J lost 8; bases outside the gene matches: 21. The chain's CDR3 is CASSPYRSGQGIGGEKLFF. CDR3 coding DNA: TGTGCCAGCAGCCCCTACCGCTCGGGACAGGGAATAGGGGGCGAAAAACTGTTTTTT.

The sample holds one count of this clone. V is TRBV5-1 and J is TRBJ2-7; D is undetermined. CDR1 is SGHRS and CDR2 is YFSETQ in the germline V gene. Between the trimmed V and J ends, which lost 1 base and 1 base, there was a span of 12 bases. The CDR3 runs to 15 residues. The CDR3 is CASSLTGAESYEQYF. The CDR3, as DNA: TGCGCCAGCAGCTTGACGGGTGCGGAATCCTACGAGCAGTACTTC.

The chain links TRBV2 to TRBJ1-5; D call uncertain. The CDR3 length is 17 residues. Germline V gene lookup returns CDR1 SNHLY and CDR2 FYNNEI. Trimming left V 0 bases short and J 2 bases short, with 14 bases between. The CDR3 here is CASSEAAGIGGNQPQHF. The CDR3, as DNA: TGTGCCAGCAGTGAAGCCGCGGGGATCGGGGGCAATCAGCCCCAGCATTTT.

This chain joins TRBV7-3 and TRBJ2-3, with a tentative D call TRBD2 (6 bases). The CDR3 has 15 amino acids. The V end lost 2 bases, the J end lost 2 bases, and 11 bases lay between the germline ends. Germline V CDR1 and CDR2: SGHTA, FQGTGA. The CDR3, as DNA: TGTGCCAGCAGCTTAGCGGGACGGCACACAGATACGCAGTATTTT. This encodes CASSLAGRHTDTQYF.

This sequence joins TRBV18 and TRBJ1-2; a weak D match, TRBD1 (6 bases). V gave up 6 bases and J gave up 0 bases, with 8 bases separating them. The CDR3 contains 13 residues. Per germline, CDR1 KGHSH and CDR2 LQKENI. The CDR3 protein is CASSDRPNYGYTF. The DNA for the CDR3 is TGTGCCAGCTCGGACAGACCTAACTATGGCTACACCTTC.

The chain links TRBV3-1 (or the pseudogene TRBV3-2) to TRBJ2-2, with 7 bases aligning to TRBD2. There are 17 residues in the CDR3. The trim removed 1 base at V and 1 base at J, leaving 6 bases unmatched. The germline V gene has CDR1 LGHDT and CDR2 YNNKEL (reference sequence). This chain's CDR3 is CASSQGFSGVNTGELFF. In nucleotides, the CDR3 is TGTGCCAGCAGCCAAGGTTTCAGCGGGGTGAACACCGGGGAGCTGTTTTTT.

V and J are TRBV7-8 and TRBJ2-7; D might be TRBD1 or TRBD2, each matching 6 bases. The CDR3 consists of 13 residues. The germline V gene encodes CDR1 SGHVS and CDR2 FQNEAQ. The ends were cut back, 3 bases at V and 4 bases at J, with 10 bases in the middle. The DNA for the CDR3 is TGTGCCAGCAGCTTTCGGGGGCTGTACGAGCAGTACTTC. Translation gives CASSFRGLYEQYF. The full variable domain, completed using reference TRBV7-8 and TRBJ2-7, is GAGVSQSPRYKVAKRGQDVALRCDPISGHVSLFWYQQALGQGPEFLTYFQNEAQLDKSGLPSDRFFAERPEGSVSTLKIQRTQQEDSAVYLCASSFRGLYEQYFGPGTRLTVT.

This clone was seen more than once but under ten times. J is TRBJ1-5 and V is TRBV7-2; D remains unclear. CDR3 size: 12 residues. Germline lookup yields CDR1 SGHTA and CDR2 FQGNSA. Trimming shortened V by 5 bases and J by 8 bases, and 10 bases separated the two germline ends. CDR3 nucleotides: TGTGCCAGCAGCCAAAATTTGGAGCCCCAGCATTTT. Translating gives CASSQNLEPQHF.

The V gene is TRBV25-1, the J gene TRBJ1-3; no reliable D call. The CDR3 is 17 amino acids. Trimming removed 1 base from V and 4 bases from J, with 17 bases in between. The germline V gene has CDR1 MGHDK and CDR2 SYGVNS. The CDR3 region is CASSESRGGINGNTIYF. CDR3 sequence (DNA): TGTGCCAGCAGTGAATCCCGGGGAGGGATAAACGGAAACACCATATATTTT.

The sample holds many counts of this clone. V and J are TRBV6-5 and TRBJ1-5; 8 bases fit TRBD1. The V gene end was trimmed by 6 bases and the J gene end by 1 base; junction bases not matched to a gene: 5. The CDR3 spans 15 residues. The germline gives CDR1 MNHEY, CDR2 SVGAGI. The CDR3 DNA is TGTGCCAGCAGCGGACAGGGCATAAGCAATCAGCCCCAGCATTTT. Translated, it gives CASSGQGISNQPQHF.

This sequence joins TRBV12-3 or TRBV12-4 and TRBJ2-5, with 7 bases fitting TRBD2. This CDR3 is 13 amino acids long. The trim removed 6 bases at V and 3 bases at J, leaving 4 bases unmatched. The CDR3 reads CASSRSGKETQYF. CDR3 nucleotides: TGTGCCAGCAGCCGGAGCGGGAAAGAGACCCAGTACTTC.

This chain links TRBV11-3 with TRBJ2-1; D gene uncertain. V gave up 0 bases and J gave up 5 bases, with 5 bases separating them. Germline V gives CDR1 SGHNT, CDR2 YENEEA. The length of the CDR3 is 13 residues. CDR3 in DNA: TGTGCCAGCAGCTTAGACCTCGACAATGAGCAGTTCTTC. Protein product: CASSLDLDNEQFF.

This chain joins TRBV28 and TRBJ2-7; D is perhaps TRBD1 or TRBD2 (7 bases each). The V gene's germline CDR1 is MDHEN and CDR2 SYDVKM. The CDR3 has 14 amino acids. The V end lost 2 bases, the J end lost 6 bases, and 14 bases lay between the germline ends. CDR3 protein: CASSLEQGRAEQYF. CDR3 DNA: TGTGCCAGCAGTTTAGAACAGGGGAGGGCCGAGCAGTACTTC.